This entry describes one T cell receptor (beta chain). The clone's antigen remains unknown. No much larger clone exists at a distance of one base, and base qualities are not known. Participants in the prospective study were enrolled through a virtual design, were aged about 18 to 100 years, and lived in approximately 24 United States geographic areas. To assign participants to cohorts, the prospective study relied on clinical history that participants themselves reported in a screening survey and a study questionnaire. Recovered participants in ImmuneRACE Cohort 3 were defined as having two consecutive negative NP/OP PCR tests, clearance from a healthcare professional, or resolution of symptoms. Mobile phlebotomists in the prospective study collected whole blood, serum and a nasopharyngeal or oropharyngeal swab from every participant. Prospective study participants could optionally give additional blood draws and questionnaires over an approximately two-month period. Blood samples from the prospective study were shipped frozen or at room temperature prior to DNA extraction.

This record belongs to a study of blood T cell repertoires in COVID-19 (TCRdb year 2020). Regarding the research as a whole: Samples covering the acute and convalescent phases of COVID-19 were provided by collaborators in the United States, Italy and Spain. The material from the prospective study consisted of cDNA or gDNA derived from T cells, B-cell-depleted T cells, or PBMCs. The dataset comprised deeply sampled blood TCRbeta repertoires from subjects exposed to, actively infected with, or recovered from COVID-19. The repertoires were released in a freely available public database meant as a resource for research on the immune response to SARS-CoV-2. Samples came from the ongoing ImmuneRACE study (first 160 participants) plus 1,254 subjects from 6 global collaborators. The sample metadata nearly always contained a de-identified subject ID, COVID-19 status, age in years and sex. HLA class I and class II types, where available, came from metadata supplied by the sample provider rather than from assay-based typing. The investigation overall reported the following: How much clinical and demographic metadata was included differed by source and by participant, and the metadata was provided uncurated.

For CDR1 and CDR2, the germline V gene (reference sequence) lists PRHDT and FYEKMQ. There are 16 amino acids in the CDR3, from cysteine to phenylalanine inclusive. The read is trimmed to its CDR3 DNA, 48 bases read in frame from base 1. At the junction V is shortened by 0 bases and J by 6 bases, with 15 bases in between. The immunoSEQ Assay, a bias-controlled multiplex PCR, was used to amplify TCRbeta CDR3 regions from genomic DNA. The paper's processing steps were these. The number of nucleated cells in each sample was estimated from the amplification of reference gene primers within the assay. To quantify the absolute abundance of each unique TCRbeta CDR3 rearrangement, sequence reads were collapsed and filtered. Productive Simpson clonality was computed per sample as the square root of Simpson's diversity index over productive rearrangements. TCRdb mirrors the immuneACCESS table, restricted to in-frame sequences. Some clones are absent from its copies; in checked studies, under half trace to an unresolved V gene, and the reason for the others is unknown. D and trimming were read from the DNA, whereas the V and J calls and clone size are those reported in that table. In all, the sample holds roughly 380,000 clones, and roughly 87% of those were seen once. The ten largest make up approximately 3.1% of the sample.

The clonotype comes from a woman in her twenties or thirties who had recovered from COVID-19. The chain couples TRBV13 to TRBJ2-1; the D region possibly corresponds to TRBD2 (5 bases align). Sequencing used PBMCs or T cells enriched from blood (not recorded which). DNA sequence: TGTGCCAGCAGCTTAGGAGAGGGTTTCGAAGGCAATGAGCAGTTCTTC. Its protein is CASSLGEGFEGNEQFF.